The next 21 T cell receptor beta chains were all read from a single sample in a study of blood T cell repertoires in COVID-19. TCRdb's table, derived via immunoSEQ multiplex PCR, lists solely in-frame clones and lacks some. The sample includes several thousand clones, roughly 70% of them seen just once. The sequencing input was peripheral blood. The receptors were gathered from a human donor in a cohort sampled during active COVID-19.

The chain recombines TRBV19 with TRBJ2-2, with 13 bases fitting TRBD2. V was clipped by 6 bases and J by 7 bases; unmatched bases: 14. The germline CDR1 and CDR2 sequences are LNHDA and SQIVND (reference sequence). The CDR3 loop spans 18 amino acids. In DNA form, the CDR3 reads TGTGCCAGTAGCCATTCCCGGACTAGCGGGAGTCGGGGCGGGGAGCTGTTTTTT. It encodes CASSHSRTSGSRGGELFF.

The V call is TRBV28, the J call TRBJ2-3; D gene ambiguous. The germline V and J ends were trimmed by 4 bases and 5 bases, with 13 bases remaining between them. Per the germline V gene, CDR1 is MDHEN and CDR2 is SYDVKM. The CDR3 runs to 14 residues. The CDR3 loop is CASSSPNAIDTQYF. The CDR3 bases are TGTGCCAGCAGTTCCCCAAATGCGATAGATACGCAGTATTTT.

This clone is labeled medium-sized. The chain joins TRBV13 to TRBJ2-6, with TRBD1 as a possible D gene (5 bases). Looked up from germline, CDR1 is PRHDT and CDR2 is FYEKMQ (reference sequence). V dropped 1 base and J dropped 3 bases, with 7 bases sitting between them. The CDR3 totals 15 residues. This chain's CDR3 is CASSLEGVGANVLTF. The CDR3 nucleotides are TGTGCCAGCAGCTTAGAAGGGGTTGGGGCCAACGTCCTGACTTTC. The full variable domain, rest sourced from reference TRBV13 and TRBJ2-6, is AAGVIQSPRHLIKEKRETATLKCYPIPRHDTVYWYQQGPGQDPQFLISFYEKMQSDKGSIPDRFSAQQFSDYHSELNMSSLELGDSALYFCASSLEGVGANVLTFGAGSRLTVL.

This chain connects TRBV11-2 to TRBJ2-7; 9 bases map to TRBD1. The CDR3 extends over 13 amino acids. Germline V gene data show CDR1 as SGHAT and CDR2 as FQNNGV. With V trimmed by 5 bases and J by 3 bases, 2 bases remained unmatched. The CDR3 protein is CASSGTGHYEQYF. The CDR3 DNA is TGTGCCAGCAGCGGGACAGGGCACTACGAGCAGTACTTC.

The chain joins TRBV19 to TRBJ2-7; 10 bases are a match to TRBD2. V gave up 4 bases and J gave up 1 base; unmatched junction bases: 4. Per germline, CDR1 LNHDA and CDR2 SQIVND (reference sequence). This CDR3 contains 15 residues. This chain's CDR3 is CASSTLAGVSYEQYF. Written as DNA, the CDR3 is TGTGCCAGTAGTACCCTAGCGGGAGTGTCCTACGAGCAGTACTTC.

The V and J genes are TRBV9 and TRBJ1-1, with D possibly TRBD1 on 6 matching bases. This CDR3 has 18 amino acids. V was pared by 2 bases and J by 3 bases, with 23 bases between. The V gene's germline CDR1 is SGDLS and CDR2 YYNGEE. The CDR3 sequence is CASSVGGRWGPGDTEAFF. CDR3 DNA: TGTGCCAGCAGCGTTGGGGGCAGGTGGGGTCCGGGTGACACTGAAGCTTTCTTT.

This clone was seen only a few times. The V call is TRBV28, the J call TRBJ1-4, with 11 bases identical to TRBD1. The CDR3 sequence is 17 residues long. With 5 bases clipped from V and 1 base from J, the junction kept 6 bases outside the gene matches. The V gene's germline CDR1 is MDHEN and CDR2 SYDVKM. The CDR3 sequence is CASSRPGTGGTNEKLFF. DNA for the CDR3: TGTGCCAGCAGTCGCCCCGGGACAGGGGGAACTAATGAAAAACTGTTTTTT.

In its sample, this clone was seen a few times. V gene TRBV9 combines with J gene TRBJ2-7, with a possible D match to TRBD2 (7 bases). The CDR3 is made up of 13 amino acids. Looked up from germline, CDR1 is SGDLS and CDR2 is YYNGEE. Trimming removed 0 bases at V and 5 bases at J, with 9 bases between. This CDR3 reads CASSVGGGHEQYF. The CDR3 DNA sequence: TGTGCCAGCAGCGTAGGGGGGGGGCACGAGCAGTACTTC.

This chain uses TRBV13 with TRBJ1-1; D is ambiguous. The CDR3 is 13 residues long. The germline V gene encodes CDR1 PRHDT and CDR2 FYEKMQ (reference sequence). V lost 0 bases to trimming and J lost 7 bases, with 9 bases between them. The CDR3 sequence: CASSLGGKGEAFF. For the CDR3, the DNA is TGTGCCAGCAGCTTAGGCGGGAAGGGTGAAGCTTTCTTT.

The chain recombines TRBV6-6 with TRBJ2-5; the match to TRBD2 covers 10 bases. The junction had 9 bases not matched to a gene; V was cut back by 4 bases and J by 7 bases. The V gene's germline CDR1 is MNHNY and CDR2 SVGAGI (reference sequence). The CDR3 is 15 amino acids. CDR3 region: CASSLRGTSVGTQYF. CDR3 in DNA: TGTGCCAGCAGTTTAAGGGGGACTAGCGTCGGGACCCAGTACTTC.

The V call is TRBV3-1 (or the pseudogene TRBV3-2), the J call TRBJ1-1; maybe TRBD1 (5 bases). The germline V and J ends were trimmed by 1 base and 5 bases, with 11 bases remaining between them. Germline-derived CDR1 and CDR2 are LGHDT and YNNKEL (reference sequence). CDR3 length: 14 amino acids. DNA of the CDR3: TGTGCCAGCAGCCAAGTAGCAGGGAGGACTGAAGCTTTCTTT. Translated: CASSQVAGRTEAFF.

The chain combines TRBV6-1 with TRBJ2-7, with 9 bases lining up with TRBD1. Germline CDR1 reads MNHNS; CDR2 reads SASEGT. V lost 2 bases and J lost 5; bases outside the gene matches: 7. The CDR3 runs 15 residues. CDR3 sequence: CASSETRDREDEQYF. The CDR3 coding sequence is TGTGCCAGCAGTGAAACCCGGGACAGGGAAGACGAGCAGTACTTC.

This clone was seen once. CDR3 in DNA: TGTGCCAGCAGCTTGGGTCTAGCGACCTACAATGAGCAGTTCTTC. The encoded protein is CASSLGLATYNEQFF. This sequence joins TRBV7-9 and TRBJ2-1; possible D gene TRBD2, 6 bases. The germline V gene has CDR1 SEHNR and CDR2 FQNEAQ (reference sequence). CDR3 length equals 15 residues. The V gene lost 3 bases and the J gene lost 2 bases, with 11 bases spanning the gap.

The rearrangement joins TRBV6-1 to TRBJ2-3; D ambiguous. Germline CDR1 is MNHNS and CDR2 is SASEGT. This CDR3 is built from 15 residues. Trimming left V 1 base short and J 1 base short, with 9 bases between. DNA for the CDR3: TGTGCCAGCAGTGAAGACGTAGCTGGCACAGATACGCAGTATTTT. Its protein product is CASSEDVAGTDTQYF.

J is TRBJ2-1 and V is TRBV10-3; possibly TRBD1 for D (5 bases). Trimming left V 6 bases short and J 8 bases short, with 17 bases between. The CDR3 has 14 residues. Germline V gives CDR1 ENHRY, CDR2 SYGVKD. This chain's CDR3 is CAISWGQGGDEQFF. The CDR3 coding sequence is TGTGCCATCAGCTGGGGCCAGGGTGGGGATGAGCAGTTCTTC.

This clone turned up a few times. The V call is TRBV2, the J call TRBJ1-1, with no clear D. The length of the CDR3 is 17 residues. Trimming pared 4 bases from V and 6 bases from J, leaving 24 bases between. Germline V gene lookup returns CDR1 SNHLY and CDR2 FYNNEI. CDR3 protein: CASSVDRAGNVMAEAFF. DNA for the CDR3: TGTGCCAGCAGTGTCGATCGTGCGGGGAACGTTATGGCTGAAGCTTTCTTT.

The V gene is TRBV6-5, the J gene TRBJ1-1; D remains ambiguous. The CDR3 spans 15 residues. V was trimmed by 0 bases and J by 1 base, leaving 9 bases between them. In germline, CDR1 is MNHEY, CDR2 SVGAGI. The CDR3 bases are TGTGCCAGCAGTTACTCGGGCACTTGGAACACTGAAGCTTTCTTT. Its protein product is CASSYSGTWNTEAFF.

This sequence joins TRBV6-2 or TRBV6-3 and TRBJ2-2; perhaps TRBD1 as D (7 bases). The germline CDR1 and CDR2 sequences are MNHEY and SVGEGT. Trimming stripped 2 bases from V and 6 bases from J, with 16 bases between. CDR3 length: 16 residues. DNA for the CDR3: TGTGCCAGCAGTTACACCGGAGGGGGCCTCTCCGGGGAGCTGTTTTTT. It codes for CASSYTGGGLSGELFF.

The CDR3 region is CASSLDSGHDSLNLDNEQFF. The CDR3 DNA reads TGTGCCAGCAGCTTAGATTCTGGACACGACTCCCTAAATTTAGACAATGAGCAGTTCTTC. The chain couples TRBV11-3 to TRBJ2-1, with a weak D call TRBD1 (5 bases). V gave up 0 bases and J gave up 5 bases, with 26 bases separating them. The CDR3 loop spans 20 amino acids. The germline gives CDR1 SGHNT, CDR2 YENEEA.

The chain joins TRBV29-1 to TRBJ1-1; D is perhaps TRBD1 (6 bases). The V end was cut by 3 bases, the J end by 4 bases, with 12 bases between. Looked up from germline, CDR1 is SQVTM and CDR2 is ANQGSEA. This CDR3 has 13 residues. The CDR3 DNA reads TGCAGCGTTGACGTGGGGGCAGGCACTGAAGCTTTCTTT. Residues: CSVDVGAGTEAFF.

The chain joins TRBV6-5 to TRBJ1-5; D unclear. With 5 bases removed from V and 0 bases from J, the gap between germline ends came to 11 bases. CDR1 is MNHEY and CDR2 is SVGAGI in the germline V gene. The CDR3 totals 15 residues. DNA of the CDR3: TGTGCCAGCAGTCTATACAGTAATAGCAATCAGCCCCAGCATTTT. This gives the protein CASSLYSNSNQPQHF.